This T cell receptor beta chain was sequenced during a study of blood T cell repertoires in COVID-19. Study-level information: PBMCs, B-cell-depleted T cells, or T cells provided the cDNA or gDNA that made up the material.

Germline V gene sequence: CDR1 SGHTS, CDR2 YDEGEE. The CDR3 covers 13 residues. After removal of 9 bases from V and 6 bases from J, the junction contained 8 bases not matched to a gene. The age range of participants was about 18 to 90 years, with residence in more than 20 US areas. Recovered status applied to Cohort 3 donors who had two consecutive negative PCRs. It also applied to those with clearance or with symptom resolution. Methods used by the authors: Cell counts per sample came from amplifying reference gene primers. Assay used: immunoSEQ multiplex PCR; TCRdb lists only in-frame clones, some missing. The V and J calls and clone size are taken from that table; D and trimming were inferred from the DNA. This table has some 300,000 clones, around 91% appearing once.

The genes are TRBV5-8 and TRBJ2-3; 9 bases map to TRBD2. This TCR derives from a middle-aged woman who had recovered from COVID-19. Sequenced input: PBMCs or T cells enriched from blood (not recorded which). CDR3 residues: CANYSGSPDTQYF. The CDR3 nucleotides are TGTGCCAACTATAGCGGGAGTCCGGATACGCAGTATTTT.